The present entry profiles one T cell receptor (beta chain) with its context. Its target antigen remains unknown. No much larger clonotype is one base removed from it; base qualities were not supplied. TCRbeta CDR3 regions were amplified from genomic DNA by means of the immunoSEQ Assay, a bias-controlled multiplex PCR. On the authors' methods: The number of nucleated cells in each sample was estimated by amplification of reference gene primers within the assay. To quantify the absolute abundance of each unique TCRbeta CDR3 rearrangement, sequence reads were collapsed and filtered. Productive Simpson clonality was computed per sample as the square root of Simpson's diversity index over productive rearrangements. As stored in TCRdb, this immuneACCESS dataset retains in-frame rearrangements with V and J assigned. A fraction of the clones does not appear; measured against another copy, unresolved V genes explain less than half of the discrepancy, and the remainder lacks a known reason. Clonal size and the V and J genes are those of that table, whereas D and trimming came from the DNA. This sample gives 9,000 to 15,000 clones in total; 70% to 85% of them show up just once. Of the sample, over 6% is held by the ten largest clones.

At one collaborating source in Seattle, patients were enrolled during active infection and were followed longitudinally through the course of disease. Whole blood was collected in K2EDTA tubes by collaborating institutions according to the institutions' own protocols. For TCRbeta analysis, collaborator samples were shipped as frozen whole blood, as isolated PBMCs, or as DNA extracted from either sample type. The data are from a study of blood T cell repertoires in COVID-19 (dated by TCRdb to 2020 to 2021). For context, the study as a whole: Collaborator samples came from the United States, Italy and Spain and covered acute and convalescent phases of COVID-19. The prospective study material was composed of cDNA or gDNA derived from T cells, B-cell-depleted T cells, or PBMCs. Subjects who had been exposed to COVID-19, were actively infected with it, or had recovered from it provided the deeply sampled blood TCRbeta repertoires that made up the dataset. A freely available public database, intended as a resource for researchers studying the immune response to SARS-CoV-2, is where the repertoires were released. Samples were obtained from the ongoing ImmuneRACE study (first 160 participants) and from 1,254 subjects provided by 6 global collaborators. The sample metadata nearly always contained a de-identified subject ID, COVID-19 status, age in years and sex. Where available, HLA class I and class II types were taken from metadata supplied by the sample provider and were not determined by assay-based typing.

Summary of the overall study and its limitations: The quantity of clinical and demographic metadata differed by source and by participant and was supplied without curation.

The junction carries 12 bases between V and J, which are trimmed by 7 bases and 4 bases respectively. CDR3 length: 13 amino acids, cysteine to phenylalanine. The read is trimmed to its CDR3 DNA, 39 bases read in frame from base 1. Reading the germline V gene gives CDR1 KGHDR and CDR2 SFDVKD. Sequencing input: peripheral blood. This sequence uses TRBV24-1 and TRBJ1-2, with the D gene too uncertain to name. This sequence was found in a man aged 60-69 years with COVID-19, enrolled during active disease. The base sequence is TGTGCCACCAGGTCCGGGAACGGCTATGGCTACACCTTC. It specifies CATRSGNGYGYTF.